This TCR beta chain was documented in a study of early T cells in non-severe SARS-CoV-2 infection (dated by TCRdb to 2020 to 2023). Some background on the complete study: Bulk RNA from unsorted whole blood was used for TCR sequencing, so alpha and beta chains could not be paired.

This clonotype showed up just a few times. It has no known antigen specificity. It has no much larger one-base neighbor in the sample; base qualities were not kept. V trim: 4 bases; J trim: 2 bases; unmatched bases: 7. Looking up the germline V gene yields CDR1 SGHRS and CDR2 YFSETQ. The CDR3 contains 16 residues, cysteine and phenylalanine counted. Of the read, only the CDR3 DNA is kept; its 48 bases are in frame from base 1. Set within a cohort of healthcare workers in London, UK, this nested case-control study involved weekly PCR testing of nasopharyngeal swabs along with blood sampling. Healthcare workers were recruited during the week of the UK lockdown, between 23 and 31 March 2020, and followed weekly for up to roughly 15 weeks. Libraries came from 5' RACE. Instrument used: NextSeq 500. To correct for sequencing error and PCR bias, the TCR library protocol tagged individual cDNA molecules with unique molecular identifiers. Both TCR alpha and beta chains were sequenced, and tight co-correlation was observed between alpha and beta sequence abundances in each sample. Per the source publication's procedure: Decombinator V4 was used to annotate the V gene, J gene and CDR3 of the TCR sequences. Expanded TCRs were defined as changing significantly between any two time points under a Poisson model with p below 0.0001. TCR abundances were normalised to the total number of TCRs sequenced per sample and were expressed as counts per million. MAIT TCRs were defined by TRAV1-2 paired with TRAJ12, TRAJ20 or TRAJ33, and iNKT TCRs by TRAV10 paired with TRAJ18. A search of VDJdb, accessed on 1 November 2021, was run for TCRs annotated to CMV, EBV and SARS-CoV-2, with TCRs annotated for multiple antigens excluded. TCRdb's own reprocessing of the public reads used fastp at Q25 and MiXCR and kept productive beta chains. Rows with a matching CDR3 protein are joined into one entry that keeps the most common DNA and genes. TCRdb, not the original authors, processed these V and J calls. The sample table shows roughly 30,000 distinct CDR3 sequences, and around 5% are seen once. The ten biggest clones cover around 6% of the sample.

Study-wide findings and limitations: Matching against VDJdb was skewed toward anti-spike CD8 responses, likely underestimated virus-specific expansions, and missed private and CD4 specificities.

The TCR comes from an adult who was a healthcare worker with PCR-confirmed SARS-CoV-2 infection or an uninfected control (not recorded which). The sequence is built from TRBV5-1 and TRBJ2-2, with 8 middle bases fitting TRBD2. Material for sequencing was whole blood. At the DNA level, the sequence is TGCGCCAGCAGCGTATTAGCGGGGACAAACACCGGGGAGCTGTTTTTT. This translates into CASSVLAGTNTGELFF.